The 27 T cell receptor beta chains below come from one sample, sequenced in a study of shared clonotypes between healthy human individuals. Profiled with immunoSEQ multiplex PCR; TCRdb holds only in-frame clones, not every one. The sample shows hundreds of thousands of clones, about 80% of them seen only once. The sample consisted of PBMCs. The receptors come from a woman aged 40 to 50 in good health. Some clones in this sample may be carry-over from other donors' samples.

In its sample, this clone was seen a few times. The genes are TRBV5-6 and TRBJ2-7; TRBD2 might be the D (5 bases). Germline values: CDR1 SGHDT, CDR2 YYEEEE. This CDR3 spans 13 amino acids. The V and J ends lost 2 bases and 7 bases respectively, with 13 bases between them. As DNA, the CDR3 is TGTGCCAGCAGCTTTATGGACTTGGAAGAGCAGTACTTC. The encoded protein is CASSFMDLEEQYF.

This clone came up once. The V and J genes are TRBV30 and TRBJ2-2; 10 bases agree with TRBD2. This CDR3 region has 15 residues. V shed 5 bases, J shed 3 bases, and the junction held 6 bases outside the gene matches. The germline gives CDR1 GTSNPN, CDR2 SVGIG (reference sequence). CDR3 amino acids: CAWSSGRVDTGELFF. In DNA form, the CDR3 reads TGTGCCTGGTCTAGCGGGAGAGTCGACACCGGGGAGCTGTTTTTT. The full variable domain, with the rest looked up from reference TRBV30 and TRBJ2-2, is SQTIHQWPATLVQPVGSPLSLECTVEGTSNPNLYWYRQAAGRGLQLLFYSVGIGQISSEVPQNLSASRPQDRQFILSSKKLLLSDSGFYLCAWSSGRVDTGELFFGEGSRLTVL.

This chain uses TRBV6-6 with TRBJ1-5; D ambiguous. This CDR3 has 14 amino acids. The germline V and J ends were trimmed by 6 bases and 5 bases, with 14 bases remaining between them. Per the germline V gene, CDR1 is MNHNY and CDR2 is SVGAGI (reference sequence). The CDR3 DNA reads as TGTGCCAGCAGCCCCTCAAGTGGGGATCAGCCCCAGCATTTT. This codes for CASSPSSGDQPQHF.

V and J are TRBV28 and TRBJ2-2, with a possible D match to TRBD2 (7 bases). Trimming removed 3 bases from V and 6 bases from J, with 17 bases in between. Germline loops: CDR1 MDHEN, CDR2 SYDVKM. This CDR3 comprises 16 residues. CDR3 DNA: TGTGCCAGCAGTTTCGGACGGGGGGCCCATTCCGGGGAGCTGTTTTTT. It specifies CASSFGRGAHSGELFF.

This chain joins TRBV18 and TRBJ2-7; D perhaps matches TRBD1 (6 bases). Germline V gene lookup returns CDR1 KGHSH and CDR2 LQKENI. The V and J ends lost 8 bases and 4 bases respectively, with 18 bases between them. The CDR3 contains 14 residues. The CDR3 bases are TGTGCCAGCACACGGGACACCCTTTCGTACGAGCAGTACTTC. This gives the protein CASTRDTLSYEQYF.

Comment on this clone: A single base is all that separates this from a far larger clone, so a read error is likely. The chain links TRBV7-3 to TRBJ1-5; the D is unclear. The V and J ends lost 2 bases and 4 bases respectively, with 6 bases between them. The CDR3 has 13 amino acids. Per the germline V gene, CDR1 is SGHTA and CDR2 is FQGTGA. The CDR3 DNA reads as TGTGCCAGCAGCTTAGAGGCTAATCAGCCCCAGCATTTT. Translating it yields CASSLEANQPQHF.

This sequence joins TRBV29-1 and TRBJ2-7; 12 positions agree with TRBD1. The CDR3 extends over 12 amino acids. J gave up 6 bases and V 5 bases, and 2 bases lay outside the gene matches. From germline, CDR1 is SQVTM and CDR2 ANQGSEA. CDR3 bases: TGCAGCGTTTGGGACAGGGGGCTCGAGCAGTACTTC. Translation: CSVWDRGLEQYF.

The chain recombines TRBV27 with TRBJ2-7, with TRBD2 matching 16 bases. V gave up 8 bases and J gave up 0 bases; unmatched junction bases: 7. This CDR3 contains 17 residues. Germline loops: CDR1 MNHEY, CDR2 SMNVEV (reference sequence). CDR3 loop: CASSGTSGRARSYEQYF. Here the CDR3 DNA reads TGTGCCAGCTCAGGGACTAGCGGGAGGGCACGCTCCTACGAGCAGTACTTC.

The chain combines TRBV29-1 with TRBJ2-7, with 9 nucleotides matching TRBD1. The CDR3 is made up of 15 amino acids. With 3 bases clipped from V and 5 bases from J, the junction kept 11 bases outside the gene matches. The germline gives CDR1 SQVTM, CDR2 ANQGSEA. The CDR3: CSVDGAGTGTNEQYF. CDR3 coding DNA: TGCAGCGTTGATGGGGCCGGGACAGGGACTAACGAGCAGTACTTC.

The rearrangement uses TRBV4-2 and TRBJ1-2; 7 bases are a match to TRBD1. Germline assignment: CDR1 LGHNA and CDR2 YNFKEQ. V lost 4 bases to trimming and J lost 6 bases; unmatched junction nucleotides: 8. There are 14 residues in the CDR3. CDR3 nucleotides: TGTGCCAGCAGCCCCCGAGGGACAGATAATGGCTACACCTTC. Protein: CASSPRGTDNGYTF.

The rearrangement links TRBV19 to TRBJ1-4; no clear D gene. The CDR3 is made up of 16 amino acids. Trimming shortened V by 5 bases and J by 8 bases, and 21 bases separated the two germline ends. Germline-derived CDR1 and CDR2 are LNHDA and SQIVND (reference sequence). The CDR3 region is CASSPLGGVGGEKLFF. CDR3 bases: TGTGCCAGTAGTCCTCTCGGTGGAGTCGGAGGCGAAAAACTGTTTTTT.

This clone was seen only a few times. CDR3 nucleotide sequence: TGTGCCAGCAGTGAGGGCACTGAAGCTTTCTTT. Residues: CASSEGTEAFF. J is TRBJ1-1 and V is TRBV2; unclear D gene. Trimming pared 3 bases from V and 4 bases from J, leaving 3 bases between. Germline CDR1 and CDR2: SNHLY and FYNNEI. CDR3 size: 11 residues.

In its sample, this clone was seen once. The chain is built from TRBV10-3 and TRBJ1-4; D uncertain. V lost 6 bases, J lost 5 bases, and 13 bases lay in between. The CDR3 totals 14 residues. Looked up from germline, CDR1 is ENHRY and CDR2 is SYGVKD. In nucleotides, the CDR3 is TGTGCCATCAGATGGCACGAGCCAAATGAAAAACTGTTTTTT. This encodes CAIRWHEPNEKLFF.

The chain joins TRBV7-2 to TRBJ1-1; TRBD1 matches 7 bases. Germline V gives CDR1 SGHTA, CDR2 FQGNSA. J gave up 5 bases and V 3 bases, and 12 bases lay outside the gene matches. The CDR3 contains 16 residues. The CDR3 DNA reads TGTGCCAGCAGCTTCACAACAGGGGCCGGGGGGACTGAAGCTTTCTTT. It is translated as CASSFTTGAGGTEAFF.

The chain combines TRBV5-5 with TRBJ2-1, with 12 positions matching TRBD2. The trim removed 4 bases at V and 9 bases at J, leaving 8 bases unmatched. The length of the CDR3 is 15 residues. Germline lookup yields CDR1 SGHKS and CDR2 YYEKEE (reference sequence). This chain's CDR3 is CASSAGLAGLVEQFF. The CDR3 DNA reads as TGTGCCAGCAGCGCCGGACTAGCGGGGTTGGTTGAGCAGTTCTTC.

Here the CDR3 reads CASSVNPPLAGVYNEQFF. The CDR3 DNA reads as TGTGCCAGCAGTGTAAACCCTCCTCTAGCGGGAGTTTACAATGAGCAGTTCTTC. The V gene is TRBV9, the J gene TRBJ2-1; 10 bases agree with TRBD2. CDR1 is SGDLS and CDR2 is YYNGEE in the germline V gene. This CDR3 contains 18 residues. V was clipped by 5 bases and J by 4 bases; unmatched bases: 15.

The V call is TRBV9, the J call TRBJ1-6; unclear D gene. This CDR3 spans 15 amino acids. Germline lookup yields CDR1 SGDLS and CDR2 YYNGEE. V dropped 4 bases and J dropped 9 bases, with 17 bases sitting between them. The CDR3 spells CASSPDRFESSPLHF. The CDR3 DNA follows: TGTGCCAGCAGCCCGGACCGTTTCGAAAGTTCACCCCTCCACTTT.

The CDR3 DNA reads as TGTGCCAGCAGTTCGCCCCTCCGCTGGGACAGGGGGACCGACGAGCAGTACTTC. Its protein is CASSSPLRWDRGTDEQYF. This rearrangement joins TRBV28 to TRBJ2-7; 11 nucleotides agree with TRBD1. The ends lost 4 bases at V and 5 bases at J; junction bases unmatched: 16. Germline assignment: CDR1 MDHEN and CDR2 SYDVKM. This CDR3 is 18 amino acids long.

V and J are TRBV25-1 and TRBJ1-4; possibly TRBD1 for D (5 bases). V lost 4 bases, J lost 4 bases, and 13 bases lay in between. The CDR3 spans 15 residues. The germline CDR1 and CDR2 sequences are MGHDK and SYGVNS. CDR3 sequence reads: CASSVAGGINEKLFF. CDR3 nucleotides: TGTGCCAGCAGTGTCGCGGGGGGGATTAATGAAAAACTGTTTTTT.

This clone was seen repeatedly, ten times or more. V gene TRBV7-6 combines with J gene TRBJ2-1; a possible D gene is TRBD1 (6 bases). The V end was cut by 2 bases, the J end by 10 bases, with 9 bases between. Germline V gives CDR1 SGHVS, CDR2 FNYEAQ. This CDR3 has 12 amino acids. CDR3 residues: CASSLPQGEQFF. CDR3 sequence (DNA): TGTGCCAGCAGCTTACCTCAGGGGGAGCAGTTCTTC. The complete variable domain, with remaining parts taken from reference TRBV7-6 and TRBJ2-1, reads GAGVSQSPRYKVTKRGQDVALRCDPISGHVSLYWYRQALGQGPEFLTYFNYEAQQDKSGLPNDRFSAERPEGSISTLTIQRTEQRDSAMYRCASSLPQGEQFFGPGTRLTVL.

The chain is built from TRBV9 and TRBJ2-7; 13 bases fit TRBD2. The junction had 3 bases not matched to a gene; V was cut back by 3 bases and J by 6 bases. The CDR3 consists of 14 residues. Germline V lookup: CDR1 SGDLS, CDR2 YYNGEE. Written as DNA, the CDR3 is TGTGCCAGCAGCGGGACTAGCGGGAGTCTCGAGCAGTACTTC. Translating it yields CASSGTSGSLEQYF.

V gene TRBV5-1 combines with J gene TRBJ1-1; TRBD1 agrees at 7 bases. Germline loops: CDR1 SGHRS, CDR2 YFSETQ. This CDR3 has 13 amino acids. Trimming cost V 1 base and J 3 bases; bases outside gene matches: 0. CDR3 residues: CASSLTGDTEAFF. In nucleotides, the CDR3 is TGCGCCAGCAGCTTGACAGGGGACACTGAAGCTTTCTTT. The whole variable domain, remainder taken from reference TRBV5-1 and TRBJ1-1, is KAGVTQTPRYLIKTRGQQVTLSCSPISGHRSVSWYQQTPGQGLQFLFEYFSETQRNKGNFPGRFSGRQFSNSRSEMNVSTLELGDSALYLCASSLTGDTEAFFGQGTRLTVV.

This sequence joins TRBV9 and TRBJ1-2; the D is unclear. The CDR3 length is 13 residues. Between the trimmed V and J ends, which lost 3 bases and 8 bases, there was a span of 14 bases. Germline CDR1 reads SGDLS; CDR2 reads YYNGEE. The CDR3 loop is CASSASGWTGYTF. The CDR3 DNA sequence: TGTGCCAGCAGCGCATCAGGTTGGACCGGCTACACCTTC. Drawing the rest from reference TRBV9 and TRBJ1-2, the complete variable domain is DSGVTQTPKHLITATGQRVTLRCSPRSGDLSVYWYQQSLDQGLQFLIQYYNGEERAKGNILERFSAQQFPDLHSELNLSSLELGDSALYFCASSASGWTGYTFGSGTRLTVV.

Remarks on this clone: Since a much larger clone is just one base distant, this may be a read error. Other nucleotide sequences from this sample produce the same CDR3. The chain couples TRBV30 to TRBJ2-1, with 8 nucleotides matching TRBD2. Germline-derived CDR1 and CDR2 are GTSNPN and SVGIG (reference sequence). This CDR3 is built from 13 residues. CDR3 amino acids: CAWSWTSTVEQFF. The CDR3 nucleotides are TGTGCATGGAGTTGGACTAGCACAGTTGAGCAGTTCTTC.

The chain employs TRBV2 and TRBJ2-3; 13 positions agree with TRBD2. The CDR3 has 15 amino acids. Germline V CDR1 and CDR2: SNHLY, FYNNEI. V lost 7 bases to trimming and J lost 2 bases; unmatched junction nucleotides: 3. CDR3 DNA sequence: TGTGCCAGCATGGGACTAGCGGGAATCACAGATACGCAGTATTTT. Protein product: CASMGLAGITDTQYF.

The chain combines TRBV7-3 with TRBJ2-7; D may be TRBD1 or TRBD2 (5 bases each). V was trimmed by 1 base and J by 2 bases, leaving 12 bases between them. The CDR3 runs to 15 residues. Germline values: CDR1 SGHTA, CDR2 FQGTGA. The CDR3: CASSLNGGGAYEQYF. CDR3 DNA: TGTGCCAGCAGCTTAAATGGTGGGGGAGCCTACGAGCAGTACTTC.

This clone was recorded once. A junction end diverges from the germline sequence, so it may reflect a read error. The CDR3 coding sequence is TGTGCTAGTAGGGGACAGGTTGAAGCTTTCTTT. Translating it yields CASRGQVEAFF. The V and J genes are TRBV19 and TRBJ1-1, with 8 bases identical to TRBD1. The CDR3 totals 11 residues. From germline, CDR1 is LNHDA and CDR2 SQIVND (reference sequence).